Given below is one T cell receptor beta chain in context. Its antigen remains unknown. One junction end disagrees with the germline gene, perhaps due to a read error. Production of TCR beta cDNA used 500 ng total RNA together with a constant-region primer. Amplification in three nested multiplex PCR rounds with slightly modified ARM-PCR gave rise to TCR beta libraries. Rounds one and two of PCR, each of approximately 11 cycles, were primed with TRBV1-TRBV30 forward primers and a C-beta reverse primer. TCRdb called the multiplex PCR reads again in MiXCR, with one record for every CDR3 protein. The data contain about 180,000 distinct CDR3 sequences, 50% to 75% of them singletons. CDR1 is SGHDN, CDR2 FVKESK, per germline. The CDR3 extends over 13 amino acids. These data originate in a study of tumor-infiltrating lymphocytes in primary liver carcinoma. Findings and caveats of the study: Because the samples were bulk unsorted, the study did not compare CD4+ and CD8+ repertoires.

Alongside blood RNA obtained from unsorted whole blood, germline DNA was also extracted. The researchers drew about 4 milliliters of peripheral blood before surgery. The chain couples TRBV14 to TRBJ2-2, with 7 positions matching TRBD1. The clonotype originates from a man in his forties with primary liver carcinoma and hepatitis B virus infection. The sequenced sample was peripheral blood. The CDR3 reads CASSPQGNGEQFF. In DNA, the CDR3 is TGTGCCAGCAGCCCACAGGGGAACGGGGAGCAGTTTTTT.